These 28 T cell receptor beta chains originate from one sample sequenced in a study of glioma-infiltrating T cells. Amplification of TCR alpha and beta CDR3 regions from RNA used iRepertoire nested multiplex PCR. From the multiplex PCR reads, TCRdb called clonotypes with MiXCR, one entry per CDR3 protein. The data contain some 85,000 distinct CDR3 sequences, around 23% of them singletons. The sample was glioma tissue, nonneoplastic brain tissue, or PBMCs (not recorded which). These receptors were taken from a human donor with low-grade glioma or glioblastoma, undergoing nonglioma brain surgery, or in good health (not recorded which).

This clonotype was counted many times. The CDR3: CASSQAGLATYEQYF. The DNA of the CDR3 is TGTGCCAGCAGCCAAGCCGGACTAGCGACCTACGAGCAGTACTTC. The V call is TRBV4-2, the J call TRBJ2-7; 9 bases fit TRBD2. CDR1 LGHNA and CDR2 YNFKEQ come from the germline V gene. With V trimmed by 1 base and J by 2 bases, 3 bases remained unmatched. CDR3 length: 15 amino acids.

This clonotype appeared many times. The genes are TRBV3-1 and TRBJ2-7; D possibly matches TRBD1 or TRBD2 (7 bases each). V gave up 5 bases and J gave up 0 bases, with 17 bases separating them. The CDR3 consists of 16 residues. Germline CDR1 is LGHDT and CDR2 is YNNKEL (reference sequence). The CDR3 region has the DNA TGTGCCAGCAGCTCCGCGAGCGGGACAGTCTCCTACGAGCAGTACTTC. Its protein is CASSSASGTVSYEQYF.

This clonotype was picked up a small number of times. The V call is TRBV18, the J call TRBJ2-1; D is possibly TRBD1 (6 bases). Germline lookup yields CDR1 KGHSH and CDR2 LQKENI. Deletions cut 3 bases from V and 6 bases from J, with 15 bases between. This CDR3 has 15 amino acids. The CDR3 bases are TGTGCCAGCTCACCGGTAGGACAGCGTATCAATGAGCAGTTCTTC. Its translation: CASSPVGQRINEQFF.

This clonotype has a count of ten or more. The J gene is TRBJ2-3, the V gene TRBV15; no definite D call. V lost 1 base, J lost 2 bases, and 16 bases lay in between. The CDR3 is 17 amino acids. CDR1 is LNHNV, CDR2 YYDKDF, per germline (reference sequence). In nucleotides, the CDR3 is TGTGCCACCAGCAGAGGCCCGCTTCTCCTATCCACAGATACGCAGTATTTT. Protein: CATSRGPLLLSTDTQYF.

The V gene is TRBV11-2, the J gene TRBJ1-3, with D hard to call. This CDR3 is 16 amino acids long. The V gene lost 5 bases and the J gene lost 2 bases, with 16 bases spanning the gap. Per the germline V gene, CDR1 is SGHAT and CDR2 is FQNNGV. CDR3 nucleotide sequence: TGTGCCAGCAGCCCAAGACTAGGGCTGACTGGAAACACCATATATTTT. Translation: CASSPRLGLTGNTIYF.

Concerning this clonotype: The junction differs from germline at one of its ends, possibly a read error. This chain links TRBV18 with TRBJ1-2; possible D gene TRBD1, 6 bases. CDR1 is KGHSH and CDR2 is LQKENI in the germline V gene. The CDR3 loop spans 16 amino acids. CDR3 region: CASSPPRGLANYGYTF. DNA for the CDR3: TGTGCCAGCTCTCCACCCCGGGGGCTCGCTAACTATGGCTACACCTTC.

The chain has TRBV12-3 or TRBV12-4 and TRBJ1-2, with TRBD1 matching over 7 bases. This CDR3 contains 15 residues. V lost 4 bases, J lost 4 bases, and 9 bases stayed unmatched. CDR3 in DNA: TGTGCCAGCAGTTCGGAATCGACAGGGCCCTATGGCTACACCTTC. Translation gives CASSSESTGPYGYTF.

This clonotype was observed at least ten times. The chain couples TRBV7-6 to TRBJ1-5; D ambiguous. Germline values: CDR1 SGHVS, CDR2 FNYEAQ. Deletions cut 2 bases from V and 4 bases from J, with 9 bases between. This CDR3 contains 14 residues. CDR3 sequence: CASSLWQDNQPQHF. DNA for the CDR3: TGTGCCAGCAGCTTATGGCAGGATAATCAGCCCCAGCATTTT.

This clonotype was detected ten times or more. The chain employs TRBV6-1 and TRBJ1-6; 10 positions agree with TRBD1. The CDR3 covers 15 residues. Looked up from germline, CDR1 is MNHNS and CDR2 is SASEGT. V lost 5 bases and J lost 7; bases outside the gene matches: 5. The DNA for the CDR3 is TGTGCCAGCAGTCACCGGGACAGGGGAAATTCACCCCTCCACTTT. It yields the protein CASSHRDRGNSPLHF.

There are many counts of this clonotype. This chain joins TRBV6-1 and TRBJ2-7; D perhaps matches TRBD2 (5 bases). This CDR3 is built from 12 residues. V lost 6 bases, J lost 5 bases, and 11 bases lay in between. Germline CDR1 reads MNHNS; CDR2 reads SASEGT. The CDR3 here is CASRETSHEQYF. CDR3 bases: TGTGCCAGCAGGGAAACTAGTCACGAGCAGTACTTC.

For this clonotype: A clone one base away is much larger, so this may be a read error. The V call is TRBV27, the J call TRBJ2-1; 10 nucleotides line up with TRBD2. CDR1 is MNHEY and CDR2 is SMNVEV in the germline V gene (reference sequence). The junction had 9 bases not matched to a gene; V was cut back by 4 bases and J by 12 bases. The CDR3 is made up of 14 amino acids. This CDR3 reads CASSSGLANTLQFF. The DNA of the CDR3 is TGTGCCAGCAGTTCGGGACTAGCGAACACTTTGCAGTTCTTC.

This clonotype was seen repeatedly, ten times or more. CDR3 bases: TGTGCCAGCTCACCGGGGAAGAATCGAGCTAACTATGGCTACACCTTC. Translation: CASSPGKNRANYGYTF. V and J are TRBV18 and TRBJ1-2; D not certain. The germline V gene has CDR1 KGHSH and CDR2 LQKENI. This CDR3 region has 16 residues. Trimming removed 3 bases from V and 0 bases from J, with 14 bases in between.

This clonotype is termed medium-sized. This chain links TRBV20-1 with TRBJ1-1; possibly TRBD1 for D (5 bases). CDR3 length: 14 amino acids. CDR1 DFQATT and CDR2 SNEGSKA come from the germline V gene (reference sequence). V lost 6 bases and J lost 3, with 17 bases in between. This CDR3 is CSAGDSEGDTEAFF. CDR3 in DNA: TGCAGTGCAGGGGATTCAGAGGGAGACACTGAAGCTTTCTTT.

V and J are TRBV7-8 and TRBJ2-1; maybe TRBD2 (6 bases). Per germline, CDR1 SGHVS and CDR2 FQNEAQ. With 6 bases removed from V and 4 bases from J, the gap between germline ends came to 22 bases. The CDR3 spans 17 residues. The CDR3 is CASSLGLPTNYYNEQFF. The CDR3 nucleotides are TGTGCCAGCAGTCTGGGACTTCCGACCAACTATTACAATGAGCAGTTCTTC.

This clonotype has at least ten counts. The gene calls are TRBV4-1 and TRBJ2-1; 14 bases fit TRBD2. The CDR3 totals 15 residues. CDR1 is MGHRA and CDR2 is YSYEKL in the germline V gene. V lost 4 bases, J lost 8 bases, and 4 bases stayed unmatched. The CDR3 bases are TGCGCCAGCAGCCGCGGGACTAGCGGGGGCGATGAGCAGTTCTTC. Protein: CASSRGTSGGDEQFF.

V and J are TRBV9 and TRBJ2-2; 8 bases are shared with TRBD1. V was pared by 5 bases and J by 7 bases, with 10 bases of the junction left unmatched. CDR1 is SGDLS and CDR2 is YYNGEE in the germline V gene. There are 15 residues in the CDR3. The CDR3 is CASSTGQGIDGELFF. DNA of the CDR3: TGTGCCAGCAGTACCGGACAGGGAATAGACGGGGAGCTGTTTTTT.

This clonotype was detected ten times or more. The J gene is TRBJ2-1, the V gene TRBV2; 10 bases agree with TRBD2. Per germline, CDR1 SNHLY and CDR2 FYNNEI. The trim removed 3 bases at V and 4 bases at J, leaving 9 bases unmatched. The length of the CDR3 is 17 residues. The CDR3, as DNA: TGTGCCAGCAGTGAGCAGGCTAGCGGGAGATCTTACAATGAGCAGTTCTTC. Its protein is CASSEQASGRSYNEQFF.

This clonotype was seen at least ten times. V and J are TRBV7-8 and TRBJ2-7; possibly TRBD1 or TRBD2 for D (6 bases each). CDR1 and CDR2 from the germline V gene are SGHVS and FQNEAQ. The CDR3 length is 14 residues. The V gene lost 2 bases and the J gene lost 2 bases, with 10 bases spanning the gap. This chain's CDR3 is CASSLRRGTYEQYF. CDR3 sequence (DNA): TGTGCCAGCAGCTTAAGGAGGGGGACCTACGAGCAGTACTTC.

This clonotype was counted only a few times. The chain recombines TRBV7-6 with TRBJ2-7; 9 bases map to TRBD1. Germline V gene data show CDR1 as SGHVS and CDR2 as FNYEAQ. The CDR3 spans 17 residues. The V segment lost 4 bases and the J segment 3 bases; nucleotides outside the gene matches: 13. The CDR3 reads CASSSHPAGTGFYEQYF. The CDR3 bases are TGTGCCAGCAGCTCACATCCGGCCGGGACAGGGTTCTACGAGCAGTACTTC.

This clonotype was detected only a few times. The V and J genes are TRBV7-9 and TRBJ1-5; a weak D match, TRBD1 (5 bases). Trimming removed 6 bases from V and 6 bases from J, with 18 bases in between. The CDR3 is 15 residues long. Germline CDR1 reads SEHNR; CDR2 reads FQNEAQ (reference sequence). The CDR3 coding sequence is TGTGCCAGCAGTTCCGGGACCCAGGTGGGTCAGCCCCAGCATTTT. It translates to CASSSGTQVGQPQHF.

This clonotype showed up many times. V and J are TRBV27 and TRBJ2-1, with 8 bases identical to TRBD1. This CDR3 has 14 residues. V trimming: 6 bases; J trimming: 3 bases; junction bases outside the gene matches: 4. Germline CDR1 MNHEY, CDR2 SMNVEV (reference sequence). The DNA for the CDR3 is TGTGCCAGCAGGAGGGACAGGATCTACAATGAGCAGTTCTTC. It yields the protein CASRRDRIYNEQFF.

This clonotype has a count of ten or more. This sequence joins TRBV4-1 and TRBJ2-3; no definite D call. Trimming cost V 6 bases and J 5 bases, with 18 bases left between them. This CDR3 spans 15 amino acids. Germline CDR1 and CDR2: MGHRA and YSYEKL. The CDR3 DNA reads TGCGCCAGCAGGTTGGGTGGTGGAGTTAAAGATACGCAGTATTTT. Translation gives CASRLGGGVKDTQYF.

This clonotype was observed at least ten times. The CDR3 is CASSLDRSYEQYF. CDR3 in DNA: TGTGCCAGCAGTTTAGACAGATCCTACGAGCAGTACTTC. The V gene is TRBV5-4, the J gene TRBJ2-7; D possibly corresponds to TRBD1 (5 bases). CDR3 length: 13 amino acids. Germline V gene data show CDR1 as SGHNT and CDR2 as YYREEE (reference sequence). V lost 5 bases and J lost 1, with 10 bases in between.

This clonotype was observed a few times. This chain uses TRBV29-1 with TRBJ1-1; D is ambiguous. This CDR3 has 13 amino acids. From germline, CDR1 is SQVTM and CDR2 ANQGSEA. V was cut by 4 bases and J by 1 base, with 10 bases left in between. The CDR3 here is CSVGRARNTEAFF. CDR3 bases: TGCAGCGTTGGGAGGGCGAGGAACACTGAAGCTTTCTTT.

This clonotype has ten or more counts. This rearrangement joins TRBV7-2 to TRBJ2-7, with 9 nucleotides matching TRBD2. The CDR3 sequence is 14 residues long. The junction had 9 bases not matched to a gene; V was cut back by 5 bases and J by 7 bases. CDR1 SGHTA and CDR2 FQGNSA come from the germline V gene. CDR3 sequence reads: CASSHRRGREEQYF. The CDR3 DNA reads as TGTGCCAGCAGCCACCGACGCGGGAGGGAAGAGCAGTACTTC.

This clonotype showed up many times. J is TRBJ1-5 and V is TRBV3-1; 11 bases map to TRBD1. With V trimmed by 6 bases and J by 0 bases, 4 bases remained unmatched. The CDR3 runs 16 residues. In germline, CDR1 is LGHDT, CDR2 YNNKEL (reference sequence). In nucleotides, the CDR3 is TGTGCCAGCAGTCCGGGACAGGGGGTTAGCAATCAGCCCCAGCATTTT. Translated: CASSPGQGVSNQPQHF.

At least ten counts were recorded for this clonotype. V gene TRBV15 combines with J gene TRBJ1-3; D not resolved. Trimming left V 4 bases short and J 0 bases short, with 10 bases between. The germline CDR1 and CDR2 sequences are LNHNV and YYDKDF (reference sequence). The CDR3 covers 15 residues. CDR3 nucleotides: TGTGCCACCAGCATCTCTCGGGACTCTGGAAACACCATATATTTT. Translating gives CATSISRDSGNTIYF.

V and J are TRBV19 and TRBJ1-5; D remains unclear. In germline, CDR1 is LNHDA, CDR2 SQIVND (reference sequence). The CDR3 spans 16 residues. V lost 10 bases and J lost 3, with 22 bases in between. This chain's CDR3 is CAISIRVSRSNQPQHF. CDR3 nucleotide sequence: TGTGCCATCAGTATTCGGGTATCACGATCCAATCAGCCCCAGCATTTT.